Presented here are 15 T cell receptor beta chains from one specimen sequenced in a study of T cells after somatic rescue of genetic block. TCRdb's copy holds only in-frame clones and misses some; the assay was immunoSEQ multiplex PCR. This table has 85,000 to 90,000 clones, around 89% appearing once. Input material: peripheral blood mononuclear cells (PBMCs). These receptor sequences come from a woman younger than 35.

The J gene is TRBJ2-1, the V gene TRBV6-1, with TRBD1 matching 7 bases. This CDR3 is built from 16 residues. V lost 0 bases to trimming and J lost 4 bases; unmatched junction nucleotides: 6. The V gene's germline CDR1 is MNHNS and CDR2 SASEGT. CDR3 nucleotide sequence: TGTGCCAGCAGTGAAGCGCTACAGGGGATATACAATGAGCAGTTCTTC. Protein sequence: CASSEALQGIYNEQFF.

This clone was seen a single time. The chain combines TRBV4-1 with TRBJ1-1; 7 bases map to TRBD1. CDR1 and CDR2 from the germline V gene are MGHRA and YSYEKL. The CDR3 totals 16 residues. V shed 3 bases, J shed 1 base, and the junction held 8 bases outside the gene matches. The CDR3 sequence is CASSHDSGGKNTEAFF. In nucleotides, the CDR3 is TGCGCCAGCAGCCACGACTCAGGGGGGAAGAACACTGAAGCTTTCTTT.

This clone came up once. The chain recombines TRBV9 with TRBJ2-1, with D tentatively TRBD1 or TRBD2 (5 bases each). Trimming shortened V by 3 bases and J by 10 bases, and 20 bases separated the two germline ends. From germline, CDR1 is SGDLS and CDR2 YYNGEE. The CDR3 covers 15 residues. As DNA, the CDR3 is TGTGCCAGCAGCGGAGGGCTTTCCACCGGGGACGAGCAGTTCTTC. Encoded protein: CASSGGLSTGDEQFF.

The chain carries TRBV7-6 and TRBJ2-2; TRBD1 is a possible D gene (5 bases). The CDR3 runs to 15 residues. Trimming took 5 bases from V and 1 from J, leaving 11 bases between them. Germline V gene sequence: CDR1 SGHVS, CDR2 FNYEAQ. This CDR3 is CASSLGPGNTGELFF. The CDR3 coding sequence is TGTGCCAGCAGCCTGGGGCCAGGGAACACCGGGGAGCTGTTTTTT.

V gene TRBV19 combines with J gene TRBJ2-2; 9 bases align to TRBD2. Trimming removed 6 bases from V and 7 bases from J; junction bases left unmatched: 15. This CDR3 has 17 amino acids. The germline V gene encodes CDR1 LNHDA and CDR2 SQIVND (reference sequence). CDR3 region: CASSGNWREGHVGELFF. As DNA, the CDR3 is TGTGCCAGTAGCGGGAATTGGCGGGAGGGCCATGTCGGGGAGCTGTTTTTT.

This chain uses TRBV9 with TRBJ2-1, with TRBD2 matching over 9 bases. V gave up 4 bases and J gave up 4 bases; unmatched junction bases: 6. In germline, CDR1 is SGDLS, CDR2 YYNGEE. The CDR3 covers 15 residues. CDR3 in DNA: TGTGCCAGCAGCCTTAGCGGGAGTCGGTACAATGAGCAGTTCTTC. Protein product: CASSLSGSRYNEQFF.

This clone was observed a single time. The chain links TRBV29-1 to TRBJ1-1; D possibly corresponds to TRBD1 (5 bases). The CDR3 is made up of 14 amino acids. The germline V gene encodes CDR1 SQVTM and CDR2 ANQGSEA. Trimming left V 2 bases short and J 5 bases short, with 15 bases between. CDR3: CSVETRGRGTEAFF. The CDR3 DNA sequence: TGCAGCGTTGAAACGCGGGGGAGAGGAACTGAAGCTTTCTTT. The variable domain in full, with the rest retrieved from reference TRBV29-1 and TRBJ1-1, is SAVISQKPSRDICQRGTSLTIQCQVDSQVTMMFWYRQQPGQSLTLIATANQGSEATYESGFVIDKFPISRPNLTFSTLTVSNMSPEDSSIYLCSVETRGRGTEAFFGQGTRLTVV.

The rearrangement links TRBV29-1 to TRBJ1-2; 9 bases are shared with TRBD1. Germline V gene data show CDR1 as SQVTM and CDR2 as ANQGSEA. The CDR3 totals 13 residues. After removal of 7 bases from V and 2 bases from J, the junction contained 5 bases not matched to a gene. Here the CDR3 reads CSGGQGKNYGYTF. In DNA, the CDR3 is TGCAGCGGAGGACAGGGGAAAAACTATGGCTACACCTTC.

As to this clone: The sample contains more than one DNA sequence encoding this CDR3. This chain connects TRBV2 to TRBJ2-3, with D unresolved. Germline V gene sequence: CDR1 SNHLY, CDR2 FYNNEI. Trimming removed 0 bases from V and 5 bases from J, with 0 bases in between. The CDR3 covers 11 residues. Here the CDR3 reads CASSEADTQYF. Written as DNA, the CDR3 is TGTGCCAGCAGTGAAGCAGATACGCAGTATTTT.

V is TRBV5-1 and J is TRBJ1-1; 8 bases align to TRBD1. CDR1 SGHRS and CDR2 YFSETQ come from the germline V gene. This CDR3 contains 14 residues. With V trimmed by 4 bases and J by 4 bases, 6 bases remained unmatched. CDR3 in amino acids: CASSAVQGGTEAFF. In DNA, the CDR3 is TGCGCCAGCAGCGCGGTACAGGGGGGCACTGAAGCTTTCTTT. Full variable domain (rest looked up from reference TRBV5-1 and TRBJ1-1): KAGVTQTPRYLIKTRGQQVTLSCSPISGHRSVSWYQQTPGQGLQFLFEYFSETQRNKGNFPGRFSGRQFSNSRSEMNVSTLELGDSALYLCASSAVQGGTEAFFGQGTRLTVV.

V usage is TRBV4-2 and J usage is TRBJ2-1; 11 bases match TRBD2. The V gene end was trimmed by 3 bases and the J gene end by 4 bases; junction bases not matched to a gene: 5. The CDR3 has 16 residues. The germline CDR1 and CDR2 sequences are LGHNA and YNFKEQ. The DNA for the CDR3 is TGTGCCAGCAGCCACTCACTAGCGGGAGAGTACAATGAGCAGTTCTTC. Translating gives CASSHSLAGEYNEQFF.

The CDR3 reads CSGTSWVRDSYEQYF. Here the CDR3 DNA reads TGCAGCGGGACTAGTTGGGTGAGGGACTCCTACGAGCAGTACTTC. The V call is TRBV29-1, the J call TRBJ2-7, with TRBD2 identical over 7 bases. The CDR3 sequence is 15 residues long. From germline, CDR1 is SQVTM and CDR2 ANQGSEA. Trimming removed 7 bases from V and 0 bases from J; junction bases left unmatched: 12.

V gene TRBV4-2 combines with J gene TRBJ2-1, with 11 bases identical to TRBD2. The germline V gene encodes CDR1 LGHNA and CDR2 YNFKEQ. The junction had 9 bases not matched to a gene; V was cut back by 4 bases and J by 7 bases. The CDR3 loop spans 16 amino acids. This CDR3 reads CASSPSGLAEPNEQFF. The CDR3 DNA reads TGTGCCAGCAGCCCCTCGGGACTAGCGGAACCAAATGAGCAGTTCTTC.

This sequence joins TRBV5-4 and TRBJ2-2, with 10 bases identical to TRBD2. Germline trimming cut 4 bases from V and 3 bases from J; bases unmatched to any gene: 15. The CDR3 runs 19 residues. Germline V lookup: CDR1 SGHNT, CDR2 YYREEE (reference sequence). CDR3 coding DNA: TGTGCCAGCAGCACGCCGGGACTAGCGCCCATCGGCTACACCGGGGAGCTGTTTTTT. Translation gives CASSTPGLAPIGYTGELFF. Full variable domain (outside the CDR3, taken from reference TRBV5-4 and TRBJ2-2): ETGVTQSPTHLIKTRGQQVTLRCSSQSGHNTVSWYQQALGQGPQFIFQYYREEENGRGNFPPRFSGLQFPNYSSELNVNALELDDSALYLCASSTPGLAPIGYTGELFFGEGSRLTVL.

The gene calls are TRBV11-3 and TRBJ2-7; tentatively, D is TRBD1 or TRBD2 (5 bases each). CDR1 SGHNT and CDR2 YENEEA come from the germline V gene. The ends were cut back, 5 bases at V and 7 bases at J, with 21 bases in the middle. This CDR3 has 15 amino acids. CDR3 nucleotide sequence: TGTGCCAGCAGCCGCCTTGGGGATCCGGGACGGGAGCAGTACTTC. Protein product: CASSRLGDPGREQYF.